The rows below give T cell receptor beta chains drawn from one sample of a study of T cells after somatic rescue of genetic block. Sequenced by immunoSEQ multiplex PCR; TCRdb stores in-frame clones only, minus some. The data contain tens of thousands of clones, approximately 91% of them singletons. Sequenced: peripheral blood mononuclear cells (PBMCs). These receptors were taken from a man younger than 40. Both conserved end residues are part of each CDR3. Each record gives: V gene, D gene, J gene, CDR3 length, clone size, CDR3 DNA, CDR3 protein. The D gene is left open where the match is weak. For some rows the clone size is stated as once, few or many, or as a class when expanded; others skip it.

v_call: TRBV6-5; d_call: .; j_call: TRBJ1-5; cdr3_length: 11; clone_size: .; cdr3_nt: TGTGCCAGCAGTGATTATCAGCCCCAGCATTTT; cdr3_aa: CASSDYQPQHF
v_call: TRBV5-3; d_call: .; j_call: TRBJ2-5; cdr3_length: 11; clone_size: .; cdr3_nt: TGTGCCAGAACCGCGGGGGAGACCCAGTACTTC; cdr3_aa: CARTAGETQYF
v_call: TRBV6-6; d_call: .; j_call: TRBJ1-3; cdr3_length: 15; clone_size: .; cdr3_nt: TGTGCCAGCAGTTACTCGGAGAACTCTGGAAACACCATATATTTT; cdr3_aa: CASSYSENSGNTIYF
v_call: TRBV19; d_call: TRBD1; j_call: TRBJ1-1; cdr3_length: 14; clone_size: .; cdr3_nt: TGTGCCAGTAGTCCCCGACAGGGCCCCCCCGAAGCTTTCTTT; cdr3_aa: CASSPRQGPPEAFF
v_call: TRBV19; d_call: .; j_call: TRBJ2-1; cdr3_length: 15; clone_size: few; cdr3_nt: TGTGCCAGTAGTATCTCGGGGGTACCTTACAATGAGCAGTTCTTC; cdr3_aa: CASSISGVPYNEQFF
v_call: TRBV19; d_call: .; j_call: TRBJ1-1; cdr3_length: 14; clone_size: .; cdr3_nt: TGTGCCAGTAGATATGGGGGGCCGAACACTGAAGCTTTCTTT; cdr3_aa: CASRYGGPNTEAFF
v_call: TRBV11-2; d_call: .; j_call: TRBJ1-2; cdr3_length: 11; clone_size: .; cdr3_nt: TGTGCCAGCAGCTTAGGGTATGGCTACACCTTC; cdr3_aa: CASSLGYGYTF
v_call: TRBV7-3; d_call: .; j_call: TRBJ2-1; cdr3_length: 12; clone_size: .; cdr3_nt: TGTGCCAGCAGCTCCGAAATGGGTGAGCAGTTCTTC; cdr3_aa: CASSSEMGEQFF
v_call: TRBV4-2; d_call: .; j_call: TRBJ1-4; cdr3_length: 16; clone_size: once; cdr3_nt: TGTGCCAGCAGCCAAGATAGCGGTGTAGGTAATGAAAAACTGTTTTTT; cdr3_aa: CASSQDSGVGNEKLFF
v_call: TRBV9; d_call: .; j_call: TRBJ2-1; cdr3_length: 14; clone_size: .; cdr3_nt: TGTGCCAGCAGGGCTGGTCCCGGTGACAATGAGCAGTTCTTC; cdr3_aa: CASRAGPGDNEQFF
v_call: TRBV5-5; d_call: .; j_call: TRBJ1-5; cdr3_length: 13; clone_size: .; cdr3_nt: TGTGCCAGCAACCCGGGGGGGGATCAGCCCCAGCATTTT; cdr3_aa: CASNPGGDQPQHF
v_call: TRBV28; d_call: TRBD2; j_call: TRBJ2-1; cdr3_length: 19; clone_size: .; cdr3_nt: TGTGCCAGCAGTTTGAAGGGACTAGCGGGTCGTAGCTCCTACAATGAGCAGTTCTTC; cdr3_aa: CASSLKGLAGRSSYNEQFF
v_call: TRBV21-1; d_call: .; j_call: TRBJ2-2; cdr3_length: 12; clone_size: .; cdr3_nt: TGTGCCAGCCGGGACATACGGGGGGAGCTGTTTTTT; cdr3_aa: CASRDIRGELFF
v_call: TRBV27; d_call: .; j_call: TRBJ1-1; cdr3_length: 13; clone_size: .; cdr3_nt: TGTGCCAGCAGCCCCGCGGGCTGGACTGAAGCTTTCTTT; cdr3_aa: CASSPAGWTEAFF
v_call: TRBV5-1; d_call: .; j_call: TRBJ1-1; cdr3_length: 16; clone_size: once; cdr3_nt: TGCGCCAGCAGGCTTGGTTGGTACGGGCTGAACACTGAAGCTTTCTTT; cdr3_aa: CASRLGWYGLNTEAFF
v_call: TRBV19; d_call: TRBD2; j_call: TRBJ2-1; cdr3_length: 12; clone_size: .; cdr3_nt: TGTGCCAGTAGTGGGCGACTAGCCCCGCAGTTCTTC; cdr3_aa: CASSGRLAPQFF
v_call: TRBV2; d_call: TRBD2; j_call: TRBJ2-2; cdr3_length: 15; clone_size: few; cdr3_nt: TGTGCCAGCATGCCCGTGCAGCGGGGGGGCGGGGAGCTGTTTTTT; cdr3_aa: CASMPVQRGGGELFF
v_call: TRBV27; d_call: .; j_call: TRBJ1-5; cdr3_length: 14; clone_size: .; cdr3_nt: TGTGCCAGCAGTTTATCGTGGGACATGCCGCCCCAGCATTTT; cdr3_aa: CASSLSWDMPPQHF
v_call: TRBV2; d_call: .; j_call: TRBJ1-5; cdr3_length: 14; clone_size: few; cdr3_nt: TGTGCCAGCAGGGGTCTCGACTGGGATCAGCCCCAGCATTTT; cdr3_aa: CASRGLDWDQPQHF
v_call: TRBV2; d_call: TRBD1; j_call: TRBJ1-2; cdr3_length: 14; clone_size: once; cdr3_nt: TGTGCCAGCAGTGAAGCGGGGACAGGGGGAAGCTACACCTTC; cdr3_aa: CASSEAGTGGSYTF
v_call: TRBV13; d_call: .; j_call: TRBJ2-3; cdr3_length: 14; clone_size: .; cdr3_nt: TGTGCCAGCAGCCCCCGGAGAGGGACAGATACGCAGTATTTT; cdr3_aa: CASSPRRGTDTQYF
v_call: TRBV5-1; d_call: .; j_call: TRBJ1-2; cdr3_length: 11; clone_size: .; cdr3_nt: TGCGCCAGCAGCTTAGGACCGGGTTACACCTTC; cdr3_aa: CASSLGPGYTF
v_call: TRBV5-1; d_call: TRBD1; j_call: TRBJ1-1; cdr3_length: 15; clone_size: few; cdr3_nt: TGCGCCAGCAGCAGAGGACAGGGATTGAACACTGAAGCTTTCTTT; cdr3_aa: CASSRGQGLNTEAFF
v_call: TRBV4-1; d_call: .; j_call: TRBJ2-2; cdr3_length: 14; clone_size: .; cdr3_nt: TGCGCCAGCAGCCAAGACAGGGGAACCGGGGAGCTGTTTTTT; cdr3_aa: CASSQDRGTGELFF
v_call: TRBV5-1; d_call: TRBD1; j_call: TRBJ2-7; cdr3_length: 15; clone_size: .; cdr3_nt: TGCGCCAGCACCCTGACCGGGACAGGGGCCTACGAGCAGTACTTC; cdr3_aa: CASTLTGTGAYEQYF
v_call: TRBV10-3; d_call: TRBD1; j_call: TRBJ2-3; cdr3_length: 13; clone_size: .; cdr3_nt: TGTGCCATCAGTGGGACAGGGACAGATACGCAGTATTTT; cdr3_aa: CAISGTGTDTQYF
v_call: TRBV5-1; d_call: TRBD2; j_call: TRBJ2-4; cdr3_length: 18; clone_size: .; cdr3_nt: TGCGCCAGCAGCTTAGTTGGACTAGCGGGAACTTCCAGAAACATTCAGTACTTC; cdr3_aa: CASSLVGLAGTSRNIQYF
v_call: TRBV5-8; d_call: .; j_call: TRBJ2-1; cdr3_length: 17; clone_size: .; cdr3_nt: TGTGCCGGCCGACGGACCCTTTCTAGCCTAGGGTACAATGAGCAGTTCTTC; cdr3_aa: CAGRRTLSSLGYNEQFF
v_call: TRBV5-4; d_call: TRBD1; j_call: TRBJ2-3; cdr3_length: 16; clone_size: .; cdr3_nt: TGTGCCAGCAGCTTGGGGACAGGGGGCTTAGCAGATACGCAGTATTTT; cdr3_aa: CASSLGTGGLADTQYF
v_call: TRBV7-9; d_call: .; j_call: TRBJ1-5; cdr3_length: 14; clone_size: once; cdr3_nt: TGTGCCAGCAGCTTAGTAGGGAGCAATCAGCCCCAGCATTTT; cdr3_aa: CASSLVGSNQPQHF
v_call: TRBV4-3; d_call: .; j_call: TRBJ1-1; cdr3_length: 15; clone_size: .; cdr3_nt: TGCGCCAGCAGCCAAGCCTTTAAGGGGAACACTGAAGCTTTCTTT; cdr3_aa: CASSQAFKGNTEAFF
v_call: TRBV2; d_call: TRBD1; j_call: TRBJ1-1; cdr3_length: 14; clone_size: .; cdr3_nt: TGTGCCAGCAGTGATGACAGGGGGAACACTGAAGCTTTCTTT; cdr3_aa: CASSDDRGNTEAFF
v_call: TRBV19; d_call: .; j_call: TRBJ2-1; cdr3_length: 15; clone_size: .; cdr3_nt: TGTGCCAGTAGTCCTCCAGAACCAGGAGGGAATGAGCAGTTCTTC; cdr3_aa: CASSPPEPGGNEQFF
v_call: TRBV6-5; d_call: .; j_call: TRBJ1-1; cdr3_length: 14; clone_size: .; cdr3_nt: TGTGCCAGCAGTCCCCGAAGGATGAACACTGAAGCTTTCTTT; cdr3_aa: CASSPRRMNTEAFF
v_call: TRBV27; d_call: TRBD1; j_call: TRBJ2-1; cdr3_length: 17; clone_size: .; cdr3_nt: TGTGCCAGCAGACGAAACTCGCAGGGGGCCGCCTACAATGAGCAGTTCTTC; cdr3_aa: CASRRNSQGAAYNEQFF
v_call: TRBV18; d_call: .; j_call: TRBJ1-2; cdr3_length: 14; clone_size: .; cdr3_nt: TGTGCCAGCTCACCCGGATTACAATATGGTGGCTACACCTTC; cdr3_aa: CASSPGLQYGGYTF
v_call: TRBV18; d_call: .; j_call: TRBJ1-2; cdr3_length: 14; clone_size: .; cdr3_nt: TGTGCCAGCTCACCACCCGAAGTGGGGCATGGCTACACCTTC; cdr3_aa: CASSPPEVGHGYTF
v_call: TRBV5-6; d_call: .; j_call: TRBJ1-4; cdr3_length: 15; clone_size: .; cdr3_nt: TGTGCCAGCAGCTTGGGGAACAGGTTTAATGAAAAACTGTTTTTT; cdr3_aa: CASSLGNRFNEKLFF
v_call: TRBV25-1; d_call: .; j_call: TRBJ2-1; cdr3_length: 12; clone_size: .; cdr3_nt: TGTGCCAGCGTAGAAGCCGGTGCTGAGCAGTTCTTC; cdr3_aa: CASVEAGAEQFF
v_call: TRBV25-1; d_call: .; j_call: TRBJ2-5; cdr3_length: 13; clone_size: .; cdr3_nt: TGTGCCAGCAATCCGGGCTGGGGAGAGACCCAGTACTTC; cdr3_aa: CASNPGWGETQYF
v_call: TRBV11-1; d_call: .; j_call: TRBJ2-7; cdr3_length: 13; clone_size: .; cdr3_nt: TGTGCCATTCCTAAGTCTAGCTCGTACGAGCAGTACTTC; cdr3_aa: CAIPKSSSYEQYF
v_call: TRBV2; d_call: .; j_call: TRBJ1-1; cdr3_length: 15; clone_size: .; cdr3_nt: TGTGCCAGCAGTGAAGAAAGGGCAGGGGACACTGAAGCTTTCTTT; cdr3_aa: CASSEERAGDTEAFF
v_call: TRBV5-1; d_call: .; j_call: TRBJ2-3; cdr3_length: 13; clone_size: once; cdr3_nt: TGCGCCAGCAGCTTGGGGAGCACAGATACGCAGTATTTT; cdr3_aa: CASSLGSTDTQYF
v_call: TRBV27; d_call: .; j_call: TRBJ1-4; cdr3_length: 11; clone_size: medium-sized; cdr3_nt: TGTCCCGCGGGGAGTCATGAAAAACTGTTTTTT; cdr3_aa: CPAGSHEKLFF
v_call: TRBV11-2; d_call: TRBD1; j_call: TRBJ1-1; cdr3_length: 15; clone_size: .; cdr3_nt: TGTGCCAGCAGCTTAGGAGGGACAGGGAGAACTGAAGCTTTCTTT; cdr3_aa: CASSLGGTGRTEAFF
v_call: TRBV7-2; d_call: TRBD1; j_call: TRBJ2-2; cdr3_length: 16; clone_size: .; cdr3_nt: TGTGCCAGCAGCCCATGGACAGGGGGCAGAACCGGGGAGCTGTTTTTT; cdr3_aa: CASSPWTGGRTGELFF
v_call: TRBV2; d_call: .; j_call: TRBJ2-7; cdr3_length: 13; clone_size: .; cdr3_nt: TGTGCCAGCAGTGAACCCGTTAGGGTCGAGCAGTACTTC; cdr3_aa: CASSEPVRVEQYF
v_call: TRBV5-6; d_call: .; j_call: TRBJ1-4; cdr3_length: 15; clone_size: .; cdr3_nt: TGTGCCAGCAGCCGAATGGTCCGGGAGGAGGAAAAACTGTTTTTT; cdr3_aa: CASSRMVREEEKLFF